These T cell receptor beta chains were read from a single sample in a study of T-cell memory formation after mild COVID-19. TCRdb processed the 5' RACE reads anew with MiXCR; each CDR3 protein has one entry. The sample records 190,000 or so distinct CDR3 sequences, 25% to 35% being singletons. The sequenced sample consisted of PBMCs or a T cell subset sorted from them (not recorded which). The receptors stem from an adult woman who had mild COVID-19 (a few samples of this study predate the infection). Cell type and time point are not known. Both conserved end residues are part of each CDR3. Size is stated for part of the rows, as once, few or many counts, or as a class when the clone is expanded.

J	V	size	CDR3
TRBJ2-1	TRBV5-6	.	CASTGGGSSYNEQFF
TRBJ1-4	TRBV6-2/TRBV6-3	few	CASRSRPLTGEKLFF
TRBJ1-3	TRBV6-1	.	CASSEAIYLGGPVHSGNTIYF
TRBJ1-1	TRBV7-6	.	CASSFLGRRNTEAFF
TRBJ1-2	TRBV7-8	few	CASSLERGLATAAFYGYTF
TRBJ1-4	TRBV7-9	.	CAIGTGLLELFF
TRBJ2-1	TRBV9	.	CASSVDSPDEQFF
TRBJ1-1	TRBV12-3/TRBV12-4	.	CASSPRPGSEAFF
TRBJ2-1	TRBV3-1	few	CASSQDAGTRNEQFF
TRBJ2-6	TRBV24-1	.	CATGTGFRGANVLTF
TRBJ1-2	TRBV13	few	CASSRQDSYGYTF
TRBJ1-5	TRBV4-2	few	CASSQAVQGGNQPQHF
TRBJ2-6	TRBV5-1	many	CASSLADNGISGANVLTF
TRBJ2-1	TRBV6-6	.	CASSYSPQGWFF
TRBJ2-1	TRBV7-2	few	CASSQWGLASNEQFF
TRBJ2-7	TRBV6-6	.	CASSTKYEQYF
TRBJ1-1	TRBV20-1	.	CSARERNTEAFF
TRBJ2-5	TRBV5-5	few	CASSPWVEETQYF